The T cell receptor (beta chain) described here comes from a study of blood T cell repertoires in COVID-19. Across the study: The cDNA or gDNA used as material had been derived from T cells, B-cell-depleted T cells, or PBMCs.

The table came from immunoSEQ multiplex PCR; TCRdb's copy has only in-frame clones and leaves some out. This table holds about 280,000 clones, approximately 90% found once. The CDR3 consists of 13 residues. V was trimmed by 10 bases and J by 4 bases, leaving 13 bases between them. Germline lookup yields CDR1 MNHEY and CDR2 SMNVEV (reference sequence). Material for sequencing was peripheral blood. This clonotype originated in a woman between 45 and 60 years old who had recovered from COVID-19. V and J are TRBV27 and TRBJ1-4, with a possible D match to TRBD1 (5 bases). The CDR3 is CATRAGYNEKLFF. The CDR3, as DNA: TGTGCCACCCGTGCAGGGTATAATGAAAAACTGTTTTTT.